This T cell receptor (beta chain) was sequenced in a study of OX40 agonist ivuxolimab in advanced cancers. Study summary: Partial responses were achieved by three patients: one hepatocellular carcinoma, two cutaneous melanoma. General observations from the study: In the 0.1 to 3.0 mg/kg range, CD4+ and CD8+ blood T cells had expanded clonally by week 6. Relative to CD4+ cells, CD8+ T cells on average had more expanded clones.

Sequenced by immunoSEQ multiplex PCR; TCRdb stores in-frame clones only, minus some. In the table there are 50,000 to 70,000 clones, around four fifths of which are singletons. CDR1 is SGHRS, CDR2 YFSETQ, per germline. V shed 4 bases and J 5 bases; nucleotides not matched to a gene: 5. The CDR3 length is 13 residues. With respect to this clone: Its antigen is undetermined.

The genes are TRBV5-1 and TRBJ2-7; 8 bases align to TRBD2. This clonotype was sampled from an adult with an advanced solid tumor such as melanoma, head and neck, liver or kidney cancer. The input for sequencing was CD4+ or CD8+ T cells sorted from blood, taken in a trial of the OX40 agonist ivuxolimab. The CDR3 spells CASSPSGGHEQYF. The CDR3 DNA reads TGCGCCAGCAGCCCCTCGGGGGGGCACGAGCAGTACTTC. The full variable domain, in which reference TRBV5-1 and TRBJ2-7 provide the parts outside the CDR3, is KAGVTQTPRYLIKTRGQQVTLSCSPISGHRSVSWYQQTPGQGLQFLFEYFSETQRNKGNFPGRFSGRQFSNSRSEMNVSTLELGDSALYLCASSPSGGHEQYFGPGTRLTVT.